One sample yielded the 20 T cell receptor beta chains listed below, sequenced in a study of radiotherapy plus CTLA-4 blockade in lung cancer. Clones were sequenced by immunoSEQ multiplex PCR, and TCRdb holds only the in-frame ones, with some missing. The repertoire includes some 66,000 clones, about 80% of them detected once, and approximately 4.1% sits in the top ten. This specimen was peripheral blood, taken from a patient treated with radiotherapy plus ipilimumab. These receptors all come from a human donor with non-small cell lung cancer who had a partial response to radiotherapy plus ipilimumab.

The V and J genes are TRBV30 and TRBJ2-1, with 7 nucleotides matching TRBD2. V gave up 4 bases and J gave up 9 bases; unmatched junction bases: 12. The CDR3 totals 14 residues. Germline V CDR1 and CDR2: GTSNPN, SVGIG (reference sequence). The CDR3 nucleotides read TGTGCCTGGAACGCCGGGACTATAGCCTCTGAGCAGTTCTTC. It is translated as CAWNAGTIASEQFF.

The DNA for the CDR3 is TGTGCCAGCAGCCAAGGGGCGGAGGGGGCTTATGGCTACACCTTC. It specifies CASSQGAEGAYGYTF. The rearrangement uses TRBV4-2 and TRBJ1-2, with 7 bases aligning to TRBD1. Germline V gives CDR1 LGHNA, CDR2 YNFKEQ. The CDR3 contains 15 residues. Trimming removed 1 base from V and 5 bases from J; junction bases left unmatched: 7.

The chain joins TRBV27 to TRBJ1-1, with 7 bases identical to TRBD1. The CDR3 extends over 15 amino acids. The ends lost 6 bases at V and 0 bases at J; junction bases unmatched: 7. The V gene's germline CDR1 is MNHEY and CDR2 SMNVEV (reference sequence). DNA of the CDR3: TGTGCCAGCAGCCTAGGGGGCGGGATGAACACTGAAGCTTTCTTT. Protein product: CASSLGGGMNTEAFF.

The chain employs TRBV2 and TRBJ2-2; D is perhaps TRBD1 (5 bases). The CDR3 has 16 residues. Germline-derived CDR1 and CDR2 are SNHLY and FYNNEI. The V end lost 5 bases, the J end lost 2 bases, and 15 bases lay between the germline ends. The CDR3 coding sequence is TGTGCCAGCAGTATAACCTCGACAGCCAACACCGGGGAGCTGTTTTTT. The encoded protein is CASSITSTANTGELFF.

For this clone: The same CDR3 also results from other DNA sequences found in this sample. V gene TRBV10-3 combines with J gene TRBJ2-7, with 9 nucleotides matching TRBD1. The V and J ends lost 6 bases and 4 bases, in that order; junction bases with no gene match: 4. CDR3 length equals 13 residues. CDR1 is ENHRY, CDR2 SYGVKD, per germline. The chain's CDR3 is CAISRDREYEQYF. CDR3 in DNA: TGTGCCATCAGCCGGGACAGGGAGTACGAGCAGTACTTC.

The CDR3: CASTMDRVRYEQYF. Written as DNA, the CDR3 is TGTGCCAGCACCATGGACAGGGTACGGTACGAGCAGTACTTC. The rearrangement joins TRBV2 to TRBJ2-5, with 8 bases lining up with TRBD1. The J call could be wrong; TRBJ2-7 is a better fit for the DNA end. The CDR3 covers 14 residues. Germline CDR1 SNHLY, CDR2 FYNNEI.

The J gene is TRBJ2-7, the V gene TRBV19; 12 nucleotides line up with TRBD1. Germline V gene sequence: CDR1 LNHDA, CDR2 SQIVND (reference sequence). This CDR3 region has 14 residues. The ends lost 5 bases at V and 4 bases at J; junction bases unmatched: 3. CDR3 amino acids: CASSGTGGGYEQYF. The CDR3 DNA sequence: TGTGCCAGTAGTGGGACAGGGGGCGGGTACGAGCAGTACTTC.

This clone was seen only once. J is TRBJ2-4 and V is TRBV19; TRBD2 is a possible D gene (5 bases). The V end was cut by 6 bases, the J end by 3 bases, with 15 bases between. Germline V gene lookup returns CDR1 LNHDA and CDR2 SQIVND (reference sequence). This CDR3 contains 15 residues. CDR3 nucleotides: TGTGCCAGTAGGGACTTACCGATAGACAAAAACATTCAGTACTTC. Translating it yields CASRDLPIDKNIQYF.

V usage is TRBV7-9 and J usage is TRBJ2-5; D is perhaps TRBD2 (7 bases). Germline lookup yields CDR1 SEHNR and CDR2 FQNEAQ (reference sequence). The ends were cut back, 5 bases at V and 5 bases at J, with 18 bases in the middle. There are 15 residues in the CDR3. The chain's CDR3 is CASSPRGGRGETQYF. The CDR3 DNA reads as TGTGCCAGCAGCCCGAGGGGGGGCCGCGGTGAGACCCAGTACTTC.

This clone has a single count. V gene TRBV27 combines with J gene TRBJ2-7; 12 bases align to TRBD2. The CDR3 is 14 residues long. Germline V gene lookup returns CDR1 MNHEY and CDR2 SMNVEV (reference sequence). V lost 6 bases, J lost 7 bases, and 7 bases stayed unmatched. CDR3 loop: CASRRLAGVGEQYF. As DNA, the CDR3 is TGTGCCAGCAGGCGACTAGCGGGAGTGGGGGAGCAGTACTTC.

As DNA, the CDR3 is TGTGCCAGCAGTCCGTACGGGACAGATAGTGGCTACACCTTC. Amino acids: CASSPYGTDSGYTF. V and J are TRBV27 and TRBJ1-2, with 7 bases matching TRBD1. Unmatched junction bases numbered 10, after V lost 5 bases and J lost 7 bases. CDR1 is MNHEY and CDR2 is SMNVEV in the germline V gene (reference sequence). CDR3 length: 14 residues.

The chain combines TRBV29-1 with TRBJ1-1, with 7 bases aligning to TRBD1. V gave up 7 bases and J gave up 4 bases; unmatched junction bases: 12. Germline V gives CDR1 SQVTM, CDR2 ANQGSEA. The CDR3 is made up of 14 amino acids. For the CDR3, the DNA is TGCAGCGCCGCAGACAGGGAAGGGTCCACTGAAGCTTTCTTT. Encoded protein: CSAADREGSTEAFF.

This chain connects TRBV11-3 to TRBJ1-6; D is unclear. Germline-derived CDR1 and CDR2 are SGHNT and YENEEA. CDR3 size: 13 residues. V was pared by 5 bases and J by 8 bases, with 10 bases between. CDR3 loop: CASSLDIDSPLHF. Here the CDR3 DNA reads TGTGCCAGCAGCCTTGACATTGATTCACCCCTCCACTTT.

The CDR3 spells CASSQERSGNSYEQYF. The CDR3 DNA reads as TGTGCCAGCAGCCAAGAACGCTCAGGGAACTCCTACGAGCAGTACTTC. The chain employs TRBV5-4 and TRBJ2-7; TRBD1 is a possible D gene (5 bases). Germline CDR1 SGHNT, CDR2 YYREEE (reference sequence). The CDR3 is made up of 16 amino acids. V was trimmed by 4 bases and J by 0 bases, leaving 17 bases between them.

The V call is TRBV7-2, the J call TRBJ2-3; 12 positions agree with TRBD2. CDR3 length: 18 residues. After removal of 1 base from V and 3 bases from J, the junction contained 8 bases not matched to a gene. The germline V gene has CDR1 SGHTA and CDR2 FQGNSA. The CDR3 coding sequence is TGTGCCAGCAGCTTAGTGGGTCTAGCGGGAGGGCCAACAGATACGCAGTATTTT. Translating gives CASSLVGLAGGPTDTQYF.

The V call is TRBV19, the J call TRBJ1-1; 7 nucleotides match TRBD1. Germline V gene sequence: CDR1 LNHDA, CDR2 SQIVND (reference sequence). Losses at the gene ends were 5 bases for V and 1 base for J; bases not matched to a gene: 4. CDR3 length equals 14 residues. Written as DNA, the CDR3 is TGTGCCAGTAGTGTTGGACAGGCGAACACTGAAGCTTTCTTT. Amino acids: CASSVGQANTEAFF. Supplemented by reference TRBV19 and TRBJ1-1, the full variable domain reads DGGITQSPKYLFRKEGQNVTLSCEQNLNHDAMYWYRQDPGQGLRLIYYSQIVNDFQKGDIAEGYSVSREKKESFPLTVTSAQKNPTAFYLCASSVGQANTEAFFGQGTRLTVV.

The rearrangement links TRBV11-2 to TRBJ2-1, with TRBD2 identical over 14 bases. CDR3 length: 16 residues. Germline V gene lookup returns CDR1 SGHAT and CDR2 FQNNGV. V shed 6 bases and J 6 bases; nucleotides not matched to a gene: 7. CDR3 protein: CASRSGGTSGSNEQFF. The CDR3 DNA is TGTGCCAGCAGGTCAGGGGGGACTAGCGGGAGCAATGAGCAGTTCTTC.

This clone was counted only a few times. The rearrangement joins TRBV20-1 to TRBJ2-7; D is unresolved. Looked up from germline, CDR1 is DFQATT and CDR2 is SNEGSKA (reference sequence). The CDR3 runs to 11 residues. The germline V and J ends were trimmed by 1 base and 3 bases, with 4 bases remaining between them. The CDR3 region has the DNA TGCAGTGCTAGAGGAGACTACGAGCAGTACTTC. It specifies CSARGDYEQYF.

The V gene is TRBV28, the J gene TRBJ1-5; 7 nucleotides agree with TRBD1. CDR1 MDHEN and CDR2 SYDVKM come from the germline V gene. This CDR3 is built from 14 residues. V lost 5 bases, J lost 3 bases, and 4 bases stayed unmatched. Here the CDR3 DNA reads TGTGCCAGCAGTGCTGGACAGGACAATCAGCCCCAGCATTTT. Translation: CASSAGQDNQPQHF.

The V and J genes are TRBV10-3 and TRBJ2-1; 8 bases fit TRBD2. Germline CDR1 is ENHRY and CDR2 is SYGVKD. After removal of 5 bases from V and 4 bases from J, the junction contained 7 bases not matched to a gene. This CDR3 region has 15 residues. CDR3 in DNA: TGTGCCATCAGTTTCAGCGGGGGCCTTTACAATGAGCAGTTCTTC. It translates to CAISFSGGLYNEQFF.